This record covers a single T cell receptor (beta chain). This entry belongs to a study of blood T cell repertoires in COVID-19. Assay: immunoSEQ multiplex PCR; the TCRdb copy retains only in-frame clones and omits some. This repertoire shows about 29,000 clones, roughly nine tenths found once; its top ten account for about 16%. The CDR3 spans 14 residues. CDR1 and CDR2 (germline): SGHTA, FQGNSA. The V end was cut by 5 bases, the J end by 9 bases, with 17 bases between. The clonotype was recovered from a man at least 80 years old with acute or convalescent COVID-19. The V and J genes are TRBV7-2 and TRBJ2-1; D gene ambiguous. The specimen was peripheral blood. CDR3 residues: CASSPPSVIPEQFF. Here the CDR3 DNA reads TGTGCCAGCAGCCCCCCCTCGGTCATCCCTGAGCAGTTCTTC.